The 24 T cell receptor beta chains in this list originate from one sample, sequenced in a study of OX40 agonist ivuxolimab in advanced cancers. Clones were sequenced by immunoSEQ multiplex PCR, and TCRdb holds only the in-frame ones, with some missing. The sample has some 20,000 clones, about 87% seen once. This material consisted of CD4+ or CD8+ T cells sorted from blood, taken in a trial of the OX40 agonist ivuxolimab. These receptors were obtained from an adult with an advanced solid tumor such as melanoma, head and neck, liver or kidney cancer.

The chain's CDR3 is CASSVGLDSYTEAFF. CDR3 sequence (DNA): TGTGCCAGCAGCGTAGGGCTGGACTCTTACACTGAAGCTTTCTTT. The chain carries TRBV9 and TRBJ1-1; D is ambiguous. Germline loops: CDR1 SGDLS, CDR2 YYNGEE. Trimming removed 0 bases from V and 3 bases from J, with 12 bases in between. The CDR3 sequence is 15 residues long.

The genes are TRBV19 and TRBJ2-1; 8 nucleotides match TRBD1. The germline gives CDR1 LNHDA, CDR2 SQIVND (reference sequence). The V segment lost 5 bases and the J segment 0 bases; nucleotides outside the gene matches: 3. CDR3 size: 15 residues. The CDR3 sequence is CASSWDRSSYNEQFF. CDR3 nucleotides: TGTGCCAGTAGTTGGGACAGGAGCTCCTACAATGAGCAGTTCTTC.

A single count supports this clone. Here the CDR3 DNA reads TGTGCCAGCAGCGGACACTTGAACACCGGGGAGCTGTTTTTT. It specifies CASSGHLNTGELFF. This sequence joins TRBV27 and TRBJ2-2, with D possibly being TRBD1 (5 bases). The CDR3 runs to 14 residues. V shed 6 bases and J shed 1 base, with 9 bases lying between them. Looked up from germline, CDR1 is MNHEY and CDR2 is SMNVEV (reference sequence).

This rearrangement joins TRBV28 to TRBJ1-1; tentatively, D is TRBD1 (5 bases). This CDR3 spans 12 amino acids. Germline assignment: CDR1 MDHEN and CDR2 SYDVKM. V was cut by 5 bases and J by 7 bases, with 11 bases left in between. The CDR3 DNA sequence: TGTGCCAGCAGTCTCGCCAGGGTTGAAGCTTTCTTT. As protein: CASSLARVEAFF.

The chain is built from TRBV5-1 and TRBJ2-7; TRBD2 matches 8 bases. From germline, CDR1 is SGHRS and CDR2 YFSETQ. V trimming: 3 bases; J trimming: 5 bases; junction bases outside the gene matches: 10. This CDR3 region has 15 residues. In nucleotides, the CDR3 is TGCGCCAGCAGCTCTGGGACTAGAAACCCCAACGAGCAGTACTTC. Translation: CASSSGTRNPNEQYF.

The genes are TRBV4-3 and TRBJ2-3; TRBD1 might be the D (6 bases). This CDR3 spans 15 amino acids. Germline CDR1 reads LGHNA; CDR2 reads YSLEER. Trimming took off 5 bases at V and 3 bases at J, with 15 bases between the two ends. In nucleotides, the CDR3 is TGCGCCAGCAGCGCGCTTCTTAGGGGGACAGATACGCAGTATTTT. Translation gives CASSALLRGTDTQYF.

This chain connects TRBV27 to TRBJ1-1, with 7 bases lining up with TRBD1. V was pared by 5 bases and J by 5 bases, with 8 bases of the junction left unmatched. Germline V gene lookup returns CDR1 MNHEY and CDR2 SMNVEV (reference sequence). This CDR3 region has 14 residues. The CDR3 bases are TGTGCCAGCAGTCCGACAGGGAGAGGGACTGAAGCTTTCTTT. Translated: CASSPTGRGTEAFF.

The chain employs TRBV27 and TRBJ1-2, with 8 nucleotides matching TRBD1. The germline CDR1 and CDR2 sequences are MNHEY and SMNVEV (reference sequence). The CDR3 length is 15 residues. V shed 10 bases and J 5 bases; nucleotides not matched to a gene: 15. CDR3 loop: CATRPGTGISYGYTF. The CDR3 DNA reads as TGTGCCACCCGTCCCGGGACAGGAATTTCTTATGGCTACACCTTC.

The rearrangement links TRBV7-6 to TRBJ1-3, with 8 bases lining up with TRBD1. The CDR3 has 15 amino acids. The V segment lost 5 bases and the J segment 0 bases; nucleotides outside the gene matches: 3. Looked up from germline, CDR1 is SGHVS and CDR2 is FNYEAQ. The CDR3 DNA reads TGTGCCAGCAGCCAAGACAGGGGCTCTGGAAACACCATATATTTT. It is translated as CASSQDRGSGNTIYF.

The rearrangement links TRBV4-3 to TRBJ2-7, with 8 nucleotides matching TRBD1. The trim removed 0 bases at V and 1 base at J, leaving 5 bases unmatched. The CDR3 covers 16 residues. Germline V gene data show CDR1 as LGHNA and CDR2 as YSLEER. DNA for the CDR3: TGCGCCAGCAGCCAAGATTCTAGGACAGGGTCCTACGAGCAGTACTTC. Translation: CASSQDSRTGSYEQYF.

J is TRBJ2-2 and V is TRBV7-3; TRBD2 is a possible D gene (7 bases). The germline gives CDR1 SGHTA, CDR2 FQGTGA. The CDR3 covers 16 residues. Trimming pared 5 bases from V and 9 bases from J, leaving 22 bases between. CDR3 region: CASSQRVAGAHRELFF. The CDR3 bases are TGTGCCAGCAGCCAACGGGTGGCGGGGGCCCACCGGGAGCTGTTTTTT.

The chain joins TRBV4-3 to TRBJ2-1; tentatively, D is TRBD2 (7 bases). With 4 bases removed from V and 8 bases from J, the gap between germline ends came to 18 bases. The CDR3 runs to 15 residues. CDR1 is LGHNA and CDR2 is YSLEER in the germline V gene. CDR3 sequence: CASSPLGGPFYEQFF. Here the CDR3 DNA reads TGCGCCAGCAGCCCTTTGGGGGGGCCCTTCTATGAGCAGTTCTTC.

This chain joins TRBV10-2 and TRBJ2-2; the D gene is possibly TRBD2 (6 bases). Trimming pared 6 bases from V and 5 bases from J, leaving 19 bases between. Per germline, CDR1 WSHSY and CDR2 SAAADI. The CDR3 has 16 residues. The CDR3 region is CASRQAGPERTGELFF. For the CDR3, the DNA is TGCGCCAGCAGGCAGGCGGGGCCAGAGAGAACCGGGGAGCTGTTTTTT.

The chain employs TRBV7-9 and TRBJ2-2, with TRBD1 matching over 7 bases. V shed 8 bases and J 0 bases; nucleotides not matched to a gene: 15. This CDR3 comprises 18 residues. Germline V gene sequence: CDR1 SEHNR, CDR2 FQNEAQ (reference sequence). CDR3 loop: CASSGEPKRGPNTGELFF. In DNA, the CDR3 is TGTGCCAGCTCTGGGGAGCCAAAGAGGGGGCCGAACACCGGGGAGCTGTTTTTT. The full variable domain, completed using reference TRBV7-9 and TRBJ2-2, is DTGVSQNPRHKITKRGQNVTFRCDPISEHNRLYWYRQTLGQGPEFLTYFQNEAQLEKSRLLSDRFSAERPKGSFSTLEIQRTEQGDSAMYLCASSGEPKRGPNTGELFFGEGSRLTVL.

This rearrangement joins TRBV2 to TRBJ1-1, with D possibly being TRBD1 (5 bases). Germline V gene sequence: CDR1 SNHLY, CDR2 FYNNEI. Trimming removed 5 bases at V and 8 bases at J, with 9 bases between. The CDR3 runs to 11 residues. This CDR3 is CASSRGWEAFF. The CDR3 DNA sequence: TGTGCCAGCAGTAGGGGTTGGGAAGCTTTCTTT.

The rearrangement joins TRBV27 to TRBJ2-7; 10 nucleotides match TRBD1. CDR1 and CDR2 (germline): MNHEY, SMNVEV (reference sequence). The length of the CDR3 is 14 residues. Unmatched junction bases numbered 5, after V lost 8 bases and J lost 1 base. CDR3 bases: TGTGCCAGCTCCGGGACAGGGGTTTCCTACGAGCAGTACTTC. This codes for CASSGTGVSYEQYF.

The genes are TRBV6-6 and TRBJ2-7, with TRBD1 identical over 7 bases. Trimming took 2 bases from V and 6 from J; bases not matched to a gene: 4. From germline, CDR1 is MNHNY and CDR2 SVGAGI (reference sequence). CDR3 length: 13 amino acids. Here the CDR3 reads CASSYHRGGEQYF. CDR3 sequence (DNA): TGTGCCAGCAGTTACCACAGGGGTGGCGAGCAGTACTTC.

This clone is medium-sized by share. This rearrangement joins TRBV4-1 to TRBJ2-2; 8 bases map to TRBD1. J lost 7 bases, V lost 1 base, and 5 bases had no gene match. Germline V gives CDR1 MGHRA, CDR2 YSYEKL. There are 15 residues in the CDR3. The CDR3 here is CASSQVQGAVGELFF. The CDR3 region has the DNA TGCGCCAGCAGCCAAGTTCAGGGGGCCGTCGGGGAGCTGTTTTTT.

This clone is labeled as large. The identical CDR3 is also encoded by other nucleotide sequences in the sample. This chain uses TRBV14 with TRBJ1-1, with D possibly being TRBD1 (5 bases). This CDR3 is 15 amino acids long. The germline gives CDR1 SGHDN, CDR2 FVKESK. Trimming pared 1 base from V and 0 bases from J, leaving 9 bases between. The CDR3 DNA is TGTGCCAGCAGCCAAGGAGGGGCACTGAACACTGAAGCTTTCTTT. Translating gives CASSQGGALNTEAFF.

J is TRBJ2-1 and V is TRBV11-1; either TRBD1 or TRBD2 may supply D (5 bases each). This CDR3 has 13 amino acids. CDR1 is SGHAT and CDR2 is FQDESV in the germline V gene (reference sequence). The V end lost 3 bases, the J end lost 5 bases, and 8 bases lay between the germline ends. This CDR3 reads CASSFEGNNEQFF. The CDR3 coding sequence is TGTGCCAGCAGCTTCGAGGGGAACAATGAGCAGTTCTTC. The whole variable domain, filled in from reference TRBV11-1 and TRBJ2-1, reads EAEVAQSPRYKITEKSQAVAFWCDPISGHATLYWYRQILGQGPELLVQFQDESVVDDSQLPKDRFSAERLKGVDSTLKIQPAELGDSAMYLCASSFEGNNEQFFGPGTRLTVL.

The chain links TRBV27 to TRBJ2-3; weak D call: TRBD2 (7 bases). This CDR3 is built from 15 residues. Germline CDR1 MNHEY, CDR2 SMNVEV (reference sequence). Trimming took 6 bases from V and 0 from J, leaving 13 bases between them. CDR3 nucleotide sequence: TGTGCCAGCAGAAGGAGGGGGGGGAGCACAGATACGCAGTATTTT. Its protein product is CASRRRGGSTDTQYF.

The chain uses TRBV28 and TRBJ1-2; 8 bases fit TRBD1. Germline V gene lookup returns CDR1 MDHEN and CDR2 SYDVKM. The CDR3 runs 13 residues. Germline trimming cut 5 bases from V and 8 bases from J; bases unmatched to any gene: 7. CDR3 amino acids: CASSIRTGRGYTF. CDR3 coding DNA: TGTGCCAGCAGTATAAGGACAGGGCGAGGCTACACCTTC.

The chain joins TRBV7-9 to TRBJ2-5; no firm D call. CDR1 is SEHNR, CDR2 FQNEAQ, per germline (reference sequence). V shed 5 bases and J shed 5 bases, with 12 bases lying between them. The CDR3 length is 13 residues. The CDR3 bases are TGTGCCAGCAGCCCAGCCCTGTGGGAGACCCAGTACTTC. Protein: CASSPALWETQYF.

The chain couples TRBV15 to TRBJ2-2; D is possibly TRBD1 (5 bases). The CDR3 spans 17 residues. V lost 3 bases and J lost 0, with 14 bases in between. Germline V lookup: CDR1 LNHNV, CDR2 YYDKDF (reference sequence). The CDR3 loop is CATSRERDSPNTGELFF. The CDR3 DNA reads as TGTGCCACCAGCAGGGAACGAGACAGTCCGAACACCGGGGAGCTGTTTTTT.